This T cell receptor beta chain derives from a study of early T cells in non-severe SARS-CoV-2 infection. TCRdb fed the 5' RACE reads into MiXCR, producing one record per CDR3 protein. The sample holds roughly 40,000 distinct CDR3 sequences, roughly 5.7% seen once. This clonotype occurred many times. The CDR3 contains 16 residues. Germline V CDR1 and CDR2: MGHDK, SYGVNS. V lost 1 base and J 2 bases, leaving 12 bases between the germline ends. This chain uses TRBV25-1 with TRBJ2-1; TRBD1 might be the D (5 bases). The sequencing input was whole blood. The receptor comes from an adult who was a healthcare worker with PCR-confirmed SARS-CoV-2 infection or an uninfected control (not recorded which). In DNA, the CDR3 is TGTGCCAGCAGTGAATTCGGATCAGGGCCCTACAATGAGCAGTTCTTC. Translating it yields CASSEFGSGPYNEQFF.